This TCR beta chain originates from a study of T cell responses to AZD1222 COVID-19 vaccine. Findings and limits, study-wide: Most donors were white British, females outnumbered males, and clonal diversity was possibly underestimated.

Regarding this clone: The antigen remains undetermined.

This table comes from immunoSEQ multiplex PCR, and its TCRdb copy is limited to in-frame clones, with some not included. Of about 97,000 clones in the sample, around nine tenths were seen once. V lost 2 bases and J lost 7, with 12 bases in between. Germline assignment: CDR1 GTSNPN and CDR2 SVGIG (reference sequence). There are 14 residues in the CDR3. This sequence joins TRBV30 and TRBJ1-6; no reliable D call. This TCR derives from an adult in good health. The material was peripheral blood, obtained on day 0 of AZD1222 vaccination. The CDR3 bases are TGTGCCTGGAGTCCATGGGGAGGGAATTCACCCCTCCACTTT. It codes for CAWSPWGGNSPLHF.